The present T cell receptor beta chain was sequenced within a study of cytomegalovirus exposure and HLA in healthy donors. Study-level background: Of all 400 or so donors who were genotyped, 80% to 85% belonged to the Caucasian-associated ancestry cluster.

The PCR made use of 60 Vbeta and 13 Jbeta primers. TCRdb keeps only in-frame clones here, not all; method: immunoSEQ multiplex PCR. The table records 200,000 or so clones, around 83% of them present only once. On this clone: The target antigen is unknown.

The germline V and J ends were trimmed by 4 bases and 5 bases, with 13 bases remaining between them. CDR3 length: 15 residues. CDR1 and CDR2 from the germline V gene are SGHNT and YYREEE (reference sequence). Study-wide findings and caveats: HLA restriction was apparent for most CMV-associated TCR beta chains in a later analysis. In vitro checks showed that three CMV-associated chains really do target CMV antigens. Association of a missense DCLRE1C variant with TCR beta V- and J-gene trimming was reported in a later analysis.

This sequence joins TRBV5-4 and TRBJ1-6; D is unresolved. Sequenced material: PBMCs. The sequence was obtained from a girl aged 10-17 years in good health and CMV-seronegative. CDR3 DNA: TGTGCCAGCAGCGGCCGGGTCCAAGATAATTCACCCCTCCACTTT. Translation gives CASSGRVQDNSPLHF.